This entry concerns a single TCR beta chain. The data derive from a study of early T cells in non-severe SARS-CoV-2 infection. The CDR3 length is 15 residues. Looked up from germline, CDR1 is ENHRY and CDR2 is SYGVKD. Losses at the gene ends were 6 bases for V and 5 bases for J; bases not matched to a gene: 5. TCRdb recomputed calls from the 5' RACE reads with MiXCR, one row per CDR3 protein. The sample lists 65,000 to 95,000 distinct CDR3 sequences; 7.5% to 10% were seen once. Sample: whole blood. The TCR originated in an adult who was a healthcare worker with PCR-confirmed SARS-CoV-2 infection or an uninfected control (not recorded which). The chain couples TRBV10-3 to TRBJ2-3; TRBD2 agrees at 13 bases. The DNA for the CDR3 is TGTGCCATCAGCGGACTAGCGGGAGTAAGAGATACGCAGTATTTT. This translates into CAISGLAGVRDTQYF.